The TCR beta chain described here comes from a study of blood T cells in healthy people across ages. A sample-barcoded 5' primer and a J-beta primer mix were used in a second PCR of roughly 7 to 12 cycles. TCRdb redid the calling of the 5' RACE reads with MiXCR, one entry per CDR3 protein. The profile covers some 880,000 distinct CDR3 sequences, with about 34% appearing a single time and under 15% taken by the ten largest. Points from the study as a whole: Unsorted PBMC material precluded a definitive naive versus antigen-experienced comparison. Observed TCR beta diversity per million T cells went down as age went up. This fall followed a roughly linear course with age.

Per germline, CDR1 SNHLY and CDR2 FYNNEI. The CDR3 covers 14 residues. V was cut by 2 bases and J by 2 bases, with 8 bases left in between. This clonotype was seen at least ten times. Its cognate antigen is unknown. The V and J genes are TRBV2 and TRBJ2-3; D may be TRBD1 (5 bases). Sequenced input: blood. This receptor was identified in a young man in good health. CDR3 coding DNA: TGTGCCAGCAGTGAACAGGGATACACAGATACGCAGTATTTT. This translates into CASSEQGYTDTQYF.